Listed below are T cell receptor beta chains from one sample, sequenced in a study of tumor-infiltrating T cells and Merkel cell polyomavirus. TCRdb's table, derived via immunoSEQ multiplex PCR, lists solely in-frame clones and lacks some. Of about 25,000 clones listed, 70% to 90% are singletons. Sequencing input: lymph node tissue. The receptors were sampled from a man in his fifties with Merkel cell carcinoma. Both conserved end residues are part of each CDR3. A D gene is named only where the DNA matches it firmly. Not all rows give a size; the values are once, few, many and, for expanded clones, a class.

V	J	D	size	CDR3	DNA
TRBV19	TRBJ1-5	NA	NA	CANRRGGDRGNQPQHF	TGTGCCAATCGAAGGGGGGGCGATCGGGGCAATCAGCCCCAGCATTTT
TRBV2	TRBJ2-3	NA	NA	CAAGKRATDTQYF	TGTGCCGCCGGAAAGCGGGCCACAGATACGCAGTATTTT
TRBV12-5	TRBJ2-7	TRBD2	NA	CASGWGLAGGTIPYEQYF	TGTGCTAGTGGTTGGGGACTAGCGGGAGGCACGATTCCCTACGAGCAGTACTTC
TRBV5-1	TRBJ2-7	TRBD1	NA	CASSFRDRAYEQYF	TGCGCCAGCAGCTTCCGGGACAGGGCCTACGAGCAGTACTTC
TRBV23-1	TRBJ2-7	NA	NA	CASNRRRGASGEQYF	TGCGCCAGCAACCGCCGTCGGGGGGCTTCGGGCGAGCAGTACTTC
TRBV28	TRBJ2-7	NA	NA	CASFRKAGAGQYF	TGTGCCAGCTTTCGTAAGGCGGGGGCTGGGCAGTACTTC
TRBV5-4	TRBJ2-6	NA	NA	CASSFAGGANVLTF	TGTGCCAGCAGCTTTGCGGGTGGGGCCAACGTCCTGACTTTC
TRBV9	TRBJ2-2	TRBD1	once	CASSRQGANGELFF	TGTGCCAGCTCGCGGCAGGGGGCGAACGGGGAGCTGTTTTTT
TRBV2	TRBJ1-4	NA	NA	CASSEVAGPAGEKLFF	TGTGCCAGCAGTGAAGTAGCAGGTCCCGCGGGTGAAAAACTGTTTTTT
TRBV30	TRBJ2-5	NA	NA	CAWSVRETQYF	TGTGCCTGGAGTGTACGGGAGACCCAGTACTTC
TRBV5-6	TRBJ1-6	TRBD1	few	CASSYRGGRISSYNSPLHF	TGTGCCAGCAGCTACAGGGGGGGACGAATCAGCTCCTATAATTCACCCCTCCACTTT
TRBV27	TRBJ2-7	NA	NA	CASSSSRGPYEQYF	TGTGCCAGCAGTTCCTCAAGGGGCCCCTACGAGCAGTACTTC
TRBV21-1	TRBJ1-3	NA	few	CASTHGGARGNTIYF	TGTGCCAGCACTCACGGAGGGGCGCGAGGAAACACCATATATTTT
TRBV19	TRBJ2-1	TRBD2	NA	CASSYFLAGGNEQFF	TGTGCCAGTAGTTACTTTTTAGCGGGAGGCAATGAGCAGTTCTTC
TRBV2	TRBJ2-1	NA	NA	CASRVDNQDEQFF	TGTGCCAGCAGGGTTGACAACCAGGATGAGCAGTTCTTC
TRBV19	TRBJ1-5	NA	NA	CASIPRAGLKEPQHF	TGTGCCAGTATACCGCGTGCGGGGTTAAAAGAGCCCCAGCATTTT
TRBV30	TRBJ1-2	TRBD1	few	CACAGTGKGGYTF	TGTGCTTGCGCCGGGACAGGGAAAGGTGGCTACACCTTC
TRBV9	TRBJ2-3	TRBD2	NA	CASSVSLAGGDKRSTDTQYF	TGTGCCAGCAGCGTATCGCTAGCGGGGGGGGACAAAAGATCCACAGATACGCAGTATTTT
TRBV7-9	TRBJ2-5	NA	NA	CASSQPREETQYF	TGTGCCAGCAGCCAGCCCAGGGAAGAGACCCAGTACTTC
TRBV27	TRBJ2-1	TRBD2	NA	CASSLEAGGPSEQFF	TGTGCCAGCAGTTTAGAAGCGGGAGGGCCAAGTGAGCAGTTCTTC
TRBV4-2	TRBJ2-7	NA	few	CASSQEASGDEQYF	TGTGCCAGCAGCCAAGAAGCTTCTGGAGACGAGCAGTACTTC
TRBV2	TRBJ2-2	NA	NA	CASSAGALETGELFF	TGTGCCAGCAGCGCGGGGGCGTTAGAAACCGGGGAGCTGTTTTTT
TRBV9	TRBJ2-3	TRBD2	NA	CASSPSFTGGGTDTQYF	TGTGCCAGCAGCCCCTCATTCACAGGCGGGGGTACAGATACGCAGTATTTT
TRBV25-1	TRBJ2-2	NA	NA	CASSAATRNTGELFF	TGTGCCAGCAGTGCAGCGACTAGGAACACCGGGGAGCTGTTTTTT
TRBV5-1	TRBJ2-5	NA	NA	CASSTGETQYF	TGCGCCAGCAGTACAGGGGAGACCCAGTACTTC
TRBV29-1	TRBJ2-1	TRBD2	NA	CSVATAGGIYNEQFF	TGCAGCGTTGCAACGGCGGGGGGGATTTACAATGAGCAGTTCTTC
TRBV11-2	TRBJ2-1	NA	NA	CASSLVEAHEQFF	TGTGCCAGCAGCTTAGTTGAAGCCCATGAGCAGTTCTTC
TRBV29-1	TRBJ2-7	TRBD1	NA	CSVRTGNLEQYF	TGCAGCGTTCGGACAGGGAACCTAGAGCAGTACTTC
TRBV7-6	TRBJ2-7	NA	NA	CASSLAPGAYEQYF	TGTGCCAGCAGCTTAGCTCCAGGGGCCTACGAGCAGTACTTC
TRBV30	TRBJ2-2	NA	NA	CAWGIGATTGELFF	TGTGCCTGGGGTATAGGGGCGACCACCGGGGAGCTGTTTTTT
TRBV10-3	TRBJ1-4	NA	NA	CAISETQGGRDEKLFF	TGTGCCATCAGTGAAACTCAAGGGGGTAGGGATGAAAAACTGTTTTTT
TRBV6-6	TRBJ2-2	NA	few	CASSYVAPGAGELFF	TGTGCCAGCAGTTACGTGGCACCTGGAGCCGGGGAGCTGTTTTTT
TRBV10-2	TRBJ1-3	NA	NA	CASISNSGNTIYF	TGCGCCAGCATTTCTAACTCTGGAAACACCATATATTTT
TRBV7-3	TRBJ2-5	TRBD2	NA	CASRRTREETQYF	TGTGCCAGCAGGCGGACTAGAGAGGAGACCCAGTACTTC
TRBV27	TRBJ1-1	NA	NA	CASSFIYNTEAFF	TGTGCCAGCAGTTTTATATATAACACTGAAGCTTTCTTT
TRBV4-3	TRBJ2-1	TRBD1	NA	CASSQGQSARQFF	TGCGCCAGCAGCCAGGGACAGTCCGCTAGGCAGTTCTTC
TRBV11-2	TRBJ1-5	NA	NA	CASSLGVAQPQHF	TGTGCCAGCAGCCTAGGGGTAGCTCAGCCCCAGCATTTT
TRBV5-1	TRBJ1-1	TRBD1	NA	CASSPGTGVTDTEAFF	TGCGCCAGCAGCCCCGGGACAGGGGTTACCGACACTGAAGCTTTCTTT
TRBV19	TRBJ2-7	TRBD1	NA	CASEPGQGTYGQYF	TGTGCCAGTGAACCGGGACAGGGAACCTACGGGCAGTACTTC
TRBV7-2	TRBJ2-1	NA	once	CASSLGEGSYNEQFF	TGTGCCAGCAGCTTAGGAGAGGGCTCCTACAATGAGCAGTTCTTC
TRBV5-1	TRBJ2-7	TRBD1	few	CASSLAGTGFDEQYF	TGCGCCAGCAGCTTGGCAGGGACAGGGTTCGACGAGCAGTACTTC
TRBV18	TRBJ2-1	NA	NA	CASSLTSRPYNEQFF	TGTGCCAGCTCACTCACTAGCCGTCCCTACAATGAGCAGTTCTTC
TRBV11-2	TRBJ1-2	NA	NA	CASSFPAGGRFMGNYGYTF	TGTGCCAGCAGCTTCCCCGCCGGGGGACGCTTTATGGGGAACTATGGCTACACCTTC
TRBV4-1	TRBJ1-3	NA	once	CASSQEASRTPSGNTIYF	TGCGCCAGCAGCCAAGAAGCCTCGCGGACACCCTCTGGAAACACCATATATTTT
TRBV7-8	TRBJ2-6	NA	NA	CASSSPGYSGANVLTF	TGTGCCAGCAGCAGCCCAGGGTACTCTGGGGCCAACGTCCTGACTTTC
TRBV7-3	TRBJ1-1	NA	once	CASSLLGGVGAFF	TGTGCCAGCAGCTTACTGGGGGGGGTCGGAGCTTTCTTT
TRBV30	TRBJ2-2	TRBD1	NA	CAWLSDRGWTGELFF	TGTGCCTGGCTCTCCGACAGGGGGTGGACCGGGGAGCTGTTTTTT
TRBV7-9	TRBJ2-7	TRBD1	NA	CASSFWDRDEQYF	TGTGCCAGCAGCTTTTGGGACAGGGACGAGCAGTACTTC
TRBV7-9	TRBJ1-1	TRBD1	few	CASSLYGDSLF	TGTGCCAGCAGCTTATACGGGGACAGCCTGTTT
TRBV7-9	TRBJ1-6	NA	NA	CASTPDRFGSPLHF	TGTGCCAGCACCCCGGACAGATTTGGTTCACCCCTCCACTTT
TRBV6-5	TRBJ2-4	TRBD2	NA	CASSYGGEAKNIQYF	TGTGCCAGCAGTTATGGGGGGGAAGCCAAAAACATTCAGTACTTC
TRBV5-1	TRBJ1-4	NA	NA	CASSPTGLNEKLFF	TGCGCCAGCAGCCCTACAGGGCTTAATGAAAAACTGTTTTTT
TRBV6-5	TRBJ1-2	NA	NA	CASTRGGGYGYTF	TGTGCCAGCACCCGGGGCGGGGGGTATGGCTACACCTTC
TRBV9	TRBJ2-5	TRBD2	few	CASSVASGGQETQYF	TGTGCCAGCAGCGTGGCTAGCGGGGGACAAGAGACCCAGTACTTC